Described below is a single TCR beta chain sequence and its context. The target antigen is unknown. This sample was included in a study of T cell responses to AZD1222 COVID-19 vaccine. Study-wide findings and caveats: The breadth and depth of Spike-specific TCRs increased once two AZD1222 doses had been given. With dominance at 160-218 and 743-854, vaccine-associated CD4 TCRs spanned spike. The donor cohort was predominantly white British with a female majority, and clonal diversity may have been underestimated. At baseline, just five to seven AZD1222 recipients tested seropositive.

Here immunoSEQ multiplex PCR was the method, and the copy in TCRdb shows in-frame clones only, minus some. The sample lists approximately 180,000 clones, 85% to 95% occurring once. This clonotype was obtained from an adult who received the MenACWY meningococcal vaccine as a control. The source material was peripheral blood, sampled 28 days after the second dose of the MenACWY control vaccine.

CDR3 nucleotides: TGTGCCAGCAGCTTAGAGAGGAGGGCAGAGCCTAATGAAAAACTGTTTTTT. Translating it yields CASSLERRAEPNEKLFF. The chain couples TRBV7-9 to TRBJ1-4; D not resolved. CDR1 and CDR2 from the germline V gene are SEHNR and FQNEAQ (reference sequence). CDR3 length equals 17 residues. V lost 1 base to trimming and J lost 3 bases, with 15 bases between them.